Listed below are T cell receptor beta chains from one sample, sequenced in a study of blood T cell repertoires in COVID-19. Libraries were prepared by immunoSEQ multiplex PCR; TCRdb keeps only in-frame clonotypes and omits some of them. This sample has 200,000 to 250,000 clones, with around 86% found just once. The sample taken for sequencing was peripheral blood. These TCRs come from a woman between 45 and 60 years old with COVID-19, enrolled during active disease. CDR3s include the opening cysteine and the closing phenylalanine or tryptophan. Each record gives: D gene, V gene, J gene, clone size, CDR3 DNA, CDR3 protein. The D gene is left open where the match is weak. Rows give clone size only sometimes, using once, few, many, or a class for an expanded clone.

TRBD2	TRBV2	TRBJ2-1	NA	TGTGCCAGCAGTGACGGGGGGGGCGCAAACAATGAGCAGTTCTTC	CASSDGGGANNEQFF
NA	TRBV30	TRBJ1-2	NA	TGTGCCTGGAATAGGGGCGAGTCCTATGGCTACACCTTC	CAWNRGESYGYTF
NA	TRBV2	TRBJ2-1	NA	TGTGCCAGCAGTGAAACGGGAAGGCCTAATGAGCAGTTCTTC	CASSETGRPNEQFF
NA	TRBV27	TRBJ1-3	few	TGTGCCAGCAGTTCAACGGTCCCCTCTGGAAACACCATATATTTT	CASSSTVPSGNTIYF
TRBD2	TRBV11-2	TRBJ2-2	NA	TGTGCCAGCAGCTCCTATACTAGCGGGGGGGCGAACACCGGGGAGCTGTTTTTT	CASSSYTSGGANTGELFF
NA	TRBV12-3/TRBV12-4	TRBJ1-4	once	TGTGCCACCCAGGGACAATGGGGTGAAAAACTGTTTTTT	CATQGQWGEKLFF
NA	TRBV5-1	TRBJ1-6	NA	TGCGCCAGCAGCTGGATTCCGGGAGAAAGCTCCTATAATTCACCCCTCCACTTT	CASSWIPGESSYNSPLHF
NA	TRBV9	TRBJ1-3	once	TGTGCCAGCAGCGTAGGAGCGGGAACTGGAAACACCATATATTTT	CASSVGAGTGNTIYF
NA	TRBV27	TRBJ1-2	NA	TGTGCCAGCAGCTATACCGCCCACCCCTGGGAACCCCTGGGACTTGTCTATGGCTACACCTTC	CASSYTAHPWEPLGLVYGYTF
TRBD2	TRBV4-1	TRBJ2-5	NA	TGCGCCAGCAGCCTCGGGACTAGCGGGAGAATCCAAGAGACCCAGTACTTC	CASSLGTSGRIQETQYF
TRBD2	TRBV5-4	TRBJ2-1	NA	TGTGCCAGCAGCTTGTCCGGGGGGGCCCGGGGCGAGCAGTTCTTC	CASSLSGGARGEQFF
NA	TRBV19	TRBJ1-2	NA	TGTGCCAGTAGTGCGCGTTTAGGAGACTATGGCTACACCTTC	CASSARLGDYGYTF
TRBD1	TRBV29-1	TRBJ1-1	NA	TGCAGCGGGACAGGGGCTTCGAACACTGAAGCTTTCTTT	CSGTGASNTEAFF
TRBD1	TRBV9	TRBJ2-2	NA	TGTGCCAGCAGCGCCCCTGGGGGGGGGACAGGGGGCACCGGGGAGCTGTTTTTT	CASSAPGGGTGGTGELFF
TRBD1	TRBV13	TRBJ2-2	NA	TGTGCCAGCAGCCCACCGACAGGGGCGGGCGGGGAGCTGTTTTTT	CASSPPTGAGGELFF
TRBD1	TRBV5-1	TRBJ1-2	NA	TGCGCCAGCAGCTTTGACAGGGGTTATGGCTACACCTTC	CASSFDRGYGYTF
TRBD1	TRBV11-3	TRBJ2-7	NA	TGTGCCAGCAGCTTAGATTCCCTTAACAGGGGCTACGAGCAGTACTTC	CASSLDSLNRGYEQYF
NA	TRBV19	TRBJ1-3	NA	TGTGCCAGTAGTATAGTAACCGGCTCTGGAAACACCATATATTTT	CASSIVTGSGNTIYF
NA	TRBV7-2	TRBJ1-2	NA	TGTGCCAGCAGCTTACCTGACAGCAAGTCGTACACCTTC	CASSLPDSKSYTF
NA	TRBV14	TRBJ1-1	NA	TGTGCCAGCAGCCAAGGGGGGGGGCGCGGGCCTGAAGCTTTCTTT	CASSQGGGRGPEAFF
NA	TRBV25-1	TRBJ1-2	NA	TGTGCCAGCAGTGTAACAGGGTGGGGTGGCTACACCTTC	CASSVTGWGGYTF
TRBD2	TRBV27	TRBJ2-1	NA	TGTGCCAGCAGTACCCTGACTAGCGGGGGGGCAAATGAGCAGTTCTTC	CASSTLTSGGANEQFF
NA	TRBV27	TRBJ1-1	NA	TGTGCCACCAAGAGGACTCCCGGTGAGGCTGAAGCTTTCTTT	CATKRTPGEAEAFF